The rows below give T cell receptor beta chains drawn from one sample of a study of blood T cell repertoires in COVID-19. Produced via immunoSEQ multiplex PCR; TCRdb's table is partial and in-frame only. This sample has 70,000 to 85,000 clones, with around 87% found just once. Material for sequencing was peripheral blood. The source of these receptors is a woman in her fifties or sixties with active or convalescent COVID-19. The CDR3 runs from the conserved cysteine through the conserved F or W. The order of the fields is V gene, J gene, clone size, D gene, CDR3 DNA, CDR3 protein. A D gene is named only where the DNA matches it firmly. Some rows mark clone size as missing; the rest say once, few, many or name a class of expanded clone.

TRBV19	TRBJ2-7	few	TRBD2	TGTGCCAGTAGTTTAACCGGGACTAGCGGGGGCCTCCTTTCCTACGAGCAGTACTTC	CASSLTGTSGGLLSYEQYF
TRBV7-2	TRBJ2-5	NA	NA	TGTGCCAGCAGCTTAGCGCCGGGGCAAGAGACCCAGTACTTC	CASSLAPGQETQYF
TRBV11-2	TRBJ2-2	NA	TRBD2	TGTGCCGAAGCGGGGGGGCTGGGCACCGGGGAGCTGTTTTTT	CAEAGGLGTGELFF
TRBV14	TRBJ2-2	NA	NA	TGTGCCAGCAGCCACCGACCCCCCCAGGACACCGGGGAGCTGTTTTTT	CASSHRPPQDTGELFF
TRBV4-2	TRBJ1-6	NA	TRBD1	TGTGCCAGCAGCCAATACGGACAGGGCACGGGCTCCTATAATTCACCCCTCCACTTT	CASSQYGQGTGSYNSPLHF
TRBV11-1	TRBJ2-5	few	TRBD2	TGTGCCAGCAGCCTCGGGGGGTTAGAGACCCAGTACTTC	CASSLGGLETQYF
TRBV30	TRBJ1-1	NA	NA	TGTGCCTGGAGTGTCCAGACAGGTAACACTGAAGCTTTCTTT	CAWSVQTGNTEAFF
TRBV24-1	TRBJ2-6	NA	TRBD2	TGTGCCACCAGTCCCCGGGGGGAAGCTGGGGCCAACGTCCTGACTTTC	CATSPRGEAGANVLTF
TRBV5-8	TRBJ1-1	NA	TRBD1	TGTGCCAGCAGCTTGGGGGACAGACTGAACACTGAAGCTTTCTTT	CASSLGDRLNTEAFF
TRBV9	TRBJ2-2	NA	NA	TGTGCCAGCAGCCCTAGCCCTCTCTACACCGGGGAGCTGTTTTTT	CASSPSPLYTGELFF
TRBV27	TRBJ2-1	NA	TRBD2	TGTGCCAGCGGGAGCGGGGGGTTCTCCTACAATGAGCAGTTCTTC	CASGSGGFSYNEQFF
TRBV6-1	TRBJ2-3	NA	TRBD2	TGTGCCAGCAGTGAATTGCGGGGGGGCCGGACAGATACGCAGTATTTT	CASSELRGGRTDTQYF
TRBV9	TRBJ1-2	NA	NA	TGTGCCAGCAGCGTAACGACTGGAAGCTATGGCTACACCTTC	CASSVTTGSYGYTF
TRBV19	TRBJ1-1	NA	TRBD1	TGTGCCAGCCTTACAGGGGGCGTCTCTGAAGCTTTCTTT	CASLTGGVSEAFF
TRBV4-3	TRBJ2-2	NA	TRBD1	TGCGCCAGCAGCCAAGAGAGGGACAGGGGTTTTAACACCGGGGAGCTGTTTTTT	CASSQERDRGFNTGELFF
TRBV6-2/TRBV6-3	TRBJ2-7	once	NA	TGTGCCAGCAGTTACTGGAAGGCAGGGGCGAACGAGCAGTACTTC	CASSYWKAGANEQYF
TRBV10-3	TRBJ1-1	NA	TRBD1	TGTGCCACCAGTTCCAAACCCGACAGGGTAGTGACTGAAGCTTTCTTT	CATSSKPDRVVTEAFF
TRBV7-3	TRBJ1-2	NA	NA	TGTGCCAGCAGCCCGACCGAGCGGGCTGGCTACACCTTC	CASSPTERAGYTF
TRBV7-6	TRBJ2-1	NA	NA	TGTGCCAGCAGCGCCCGACCGGGGGAGAGTGGGGGGAAGAAAGTTGAGCAGTTCTTC	CASSARPGESGGKKVEQFF
TRBV12-3/TRBV12-4	TRBJ1-2	NA	NA	TGTGCCAGCAGTGGGGACATCTATGGCTACACCTTC	CASSGDIYGYTF
TRBV18	TRBJ1-2	NA	TRBD1	TGTGCCAGCTCACCACCGGACAGGGTTCTCATCTATGGCTACACCTTC	CASSPPDRVLIYGYTF
TRBV7-2	TRBJ1-1	few	TRBD1	TGTGCCAGCAGCACGACAGGGGGCGCAGACAGGACTGAAGCTTTCTTT	CASSTTGGADRTEAFF
TRBV4-1	TRBJ1-2	NA	TRBD1	TGCGCCAGCAGCCAACGACTAGGACAGGTTAAGGATGGCTACACCTTC	CASSQRLGQVKDGYTF
TRBV5-6	TRBJ2-7	NA	TRBD2	TGTGCCAGCAGCTTAAGGACTAGCGGGGCCTACGAGCAGTACTTC	CASSLRTSGAYEQYF
TRBV10-1	TRBJ2-3	NA	NA	TGCGCCAGCAGTGAGTCTCTTGAGGCGGGTTGCACAGATACGCAGTATTTT	CASSESLEAGCTDTQYF
TRBV7-6	TRBJ2-7	NA	TRBD1	TGTGCCAGCAGCTCCATGGGACAGTCTTCAACCTACGAGCAGTACTTC	CASSSMGQSSTYEQYF
TRBV2	TRBJ1-3	NA	TRBD1	TGTGCCAGCAGTGCGGACAGGGCAGGAGGAAACACCATATATTTT	CASSADRAGGNTIYF
TRBV7-3	TRBJ1-4	NA	NA	TGTGCCAGCAGCTTCCCCCAGGGGAGCACTAATGAAAAACTGTTTTTT	CASSFPQGSTNEKLFF
TRBV4-1	TRBJ2-3	NA	NA	TGCGCCAGCAGCCAAGATGCCTCTAATCAGTATTTT	CASSQDASNQYF
TRBV7-9	TRBJ2-3	NA	NA	TGTGCCAGCAGCTTAGCCCCAGACATAGCGCCCCGACGGGATACGCAGTATTTT	CASSLAPDIAPRRDTQYF
TRBV6-2/TRBV6-3	TRBJ1-4	NA	TRBD1	TGTGCCAGCAGTTACGGGGACAGGGAGGAAGAAAAACTGTTTTTT	CASSYGDREEEKLFF
TRBV7-2	TRBJ1-1	NA	NA	TGTGCCAGCAGCAGGGGCCTGAACACTGAAGCTTTCTTT	CASSRGLNTEAFF
TRBV6-4	TRBJ1-1	NA	NA	TGTGCCAGCAAATACGGGATTAAGGACACTGAAGCTTTCTTT	CASKYGIKDTEAFF
TRBV9	TRBJ1-3	NA	TRBD1	TGTGCCAGCAGCCAGGGGGTCTCTGGAAACACCATATATTTT	CASSQGVSGNTIYF
TRBV7-2	TRBJ2-1	NA	TRBD2	TGTGCCAGCAGCTTAGGTAAAGCTAGCGGGGGAAATGAGCAGTTCTTC	CASSLGKASGGNEQFF
TRBV7-6	TRBJ1-5	once	NA	TGTGCCAGCAGCTTAAACCAGGGCCAGCCCCAGCATTTT	CASSLNQGQPQHF
TRBV16	TRBJ2-3	NA	TRBD2	TGTGCCAGCAGCCAATTGAATCCCCCGGGACTAGCGGGGGGGAATACGCAGTATTTT	CASSQLNPPGLAGGNTQYF
TRBV7-3	TRBJ2-1	NA	NA	TGTGCCAGCAGCCCGGCCCCCGGGGGACTCTACAATGAGCAGTTCTTC	CASSPAPGGLYNEQFF
TRBV7-3	TRBJ1-1	NA	NA	TGTGCCAGCAGCTACGACAGGCAGAACACTGAAGCTTTCTTT	CASSYDRQNTEAFF
TRBV27	TRBJ1-1	once	NA	TGTGCCAGCAGTTTATCCCCCTCGTACACTGAAGCTTTCTTT	CASSLSPSYTEAFF
TRBV3-1/TRBV3-2	TRBJ1-2	NA	NA	TGTGCCAGCAGCCAAAGCAGGCAGGGTGTTGGCTACACCTTC	CASSQSRQGVGYTF
TRBV11-2	TRBJ1-1	once	NA	TGTGCCACCGGAGGCGGCCCGGACACTGAAGCTTTCTTT	CATGGGPDTEAFF
TRBV6-2/TRBV6-3	TRBJ2-7	once	NA	TGTGCCAGCAGTTACCTCGGCGGTTCCTACGAGCAGTACTTC	CASSYLGGSYEQYF
TRBV15	TRBJ1-5	NA	NA	TGTGCCACCAGCAGGAAGGCAGGGGCCAGCAATCAGCCCCAGCATTTT	CATSRKAGASNQPQHF
TRBV14	TRBJ2-5	NA	NA	TGTGCCAGCAGCCCCTGGGGGGGGGCCTTAAGAGAGACCCAGTACTTC	CASSPWGGALRETQYF
TRBV6-6	TRBJ1-1	NA	NA	TGTGCCAGCAGTCCGCCCGGGGGCACTGAAGCTTTCTTT	CASSPPGGTEAFF